This TCR beta chain was documented in a study of blood T cell repertoires in COVID-19. This clone has a handful of counts. Original methodology: Scientists estimated how many nucleated cells there were by amplifying reference gene primers. Clones were sequenced by immunoSEQ multiplex PCR, and TCRdb holds only the in-frame ones, with some missing. That table is the source of V, J and clone size, and D and trimming were worked out from the DNA. The repertoire holds under 170,000 clones, more than 75% seen once, with less than 2.5% in the top ten. The CDR3 runs 12 residues. Trimming pared 4 bases from V and 6 bases from J, leaving 9 bases between. Germline V gives CDR1 SGDLS, CDR2 YYNGEE.

This clonotype was obtained from a man in his 70s with acute or convalescent COVID-19. The sequenced sample consisted of peripheral blood. V and J are TRBV9 and TRBJ2-3; D not certain. This CDR3 is CASSFSEDTQYF. The CDR3 DNA reads TGTGCCAGCAGCTTCTCGGAGGATACGCAGTATTTT.